This TCR beta chain was identified during a study of human T cells and chemical hapten exposure. About the study: DPC at 2% was the sensitizing agent, placed on roughly 2 cm by roughly 2 cm of upper inner arm skin. Patients, chiefly female, had alopecia areata, totalis or universalis.

About this clonotype: What it recognizes is unknown.

TCRdb reprocessed the RACE reads with MiXCR, giving one entry per CDR3 protein. The data hold more than 80,000 distinct CDR3 sequences, with 7% to 8% observed a single time. Trimming shortened V by 7 bases and J by 1 base, and 10 bases separated the two germline ends. Germline-derived CDR1 and CDR2 are SQVTM and ANQGSEA. The CDR3 covers 12 residues. Time point specified: patch test 1, 2 weeks after DPC sensitization. Treatment given: therapeutic diphenylcyclopropenone sensitization with weekly scalp DPC. The drawing of blood occurred before each patch test was applied. Points from the study as a whole: Patch test score tracked positively with PT1 expanded TCR counts.

The sequencing used whole blood, collected in connection with sensitization to the hapten diphenylcyclopropenone (DPC). The chain uses TRBV29-1 and TRBJ1-1, with D hard to call. The sequence was collected from a woman aged 25-40 years with alopecia areata. Some clones in this sample may be carry-over from other donors' samples. CDR3 in DNA: TGCAGCGCCGACATTAAGAACACTGAAGCTTTCTTT. Encoded protein: CSADIKNTEAFF.